A single sample is the source of the 27 T cell receptor beta chains below, sequenced in a study of T-cell memory formation after mild COVID-19. TCRdb re-analysed the 5' RACE reads in MiXCR, keeping a single row per CDR3 protein. The data show 550,000 to 600,000 distinct CDR3 sequences, 15% to 20% seen once. Sequenced sample: PBMCs or a T cell subset sorted from them (not recorded which). The receptors originated from an adult woman who had mild COVID-19 (a few samples of this study predate the infection). Cell type and time point are not known.

The chain couples TRBV9 to TRBJ2-1; 8 bases match TRBD2. The CDR3 consists of 16 residues. The ends lost 0 bases at V and 8 bases at J; junction bases unmatched: 10. Germline CDR1 is SGDLS and CDR2 is YYNGEE. CDR3 loop: CASSVGVAGSVHEQFF. The CDR3, as DNA: TGTGCCAGCAGCGTAGGTGTAGCGGGGAGCGTTCATGAGCAGTTCTTC.

In its sample, this clonotype was seen many times. This chain uses TRBV7-9 with TRBJ1-2, with 9 positions matching TRBD1. The CDR3 length is 15 residues. The germline V gene encodes CDR1 SEHNR and CDR2 FQNEAQ (reference sequence). The V gene end was trimmed by 4 bases and the J gene end by 1 base; junction bases not matched to a gene: 4. CDR3 sequence reads: CASSSHRGRNYGYTF. The DNA of the CDR3 is TGTGCCAGCAGCTCTCACAGGGGGCGTAACTATGGCTACACCTTC.

The table lists this clonotype with a few counts. The V gene is TRBV6-5, the J gene TRBJ1-1, with TRBD1 identical over 7 bases. V dropped 2 bases and J dropped 5; count of bases not matched to a gene: 14. This CDR3 is built from 17 residues. Looked up from germline, CDR1 is MNHEY and CDR2 is SVGAGI. CDR3 nucleotide sequence: TGTGCCAGCAGTTACGTTGGCACAGGGGTAGTTTCGACTGAAGCTTTCTTT. Translation: CASSYVGTGVVSTEAFF.

This clonotype was observed a few times. The chain joins TRBV23-1 to TRBJ2-5; the match to TRBD1 covers 10 bases. TRBV23-1 is noted as an ORF with a role that remains uncertain. V gave up 3 bases and J gave up 5 bases; unmatched junction bases: 12. The CDR3 consists of 17 residues. The CDR3 reads CASSHRDRGRRGETQYF. The CDR3 bases are TGCGCCAGCAGTCATCGGGACAGGGGCCGTCGGGGGGAGACCCAGTACTTC.

The chain employs TRBV24-1 and TRBJ2-2, with 7 bases fitting TRBD1. The V segment lost 0 bases and the J segment 3 bases; nucleotides outside the gene matches: 3. This CDR3 contains 16 residues. Germline V gene data show CDR1 as KGHDR and CDR2 as SFDVKD. The CDR3 here is CATSDLSRGYTGELFF. In DNA, the CDR3 is TGTGCCACCAGTGATTTGAGCAGGGGGTACACCGGGGAGCTGTTTTTT.

This clonotype occurred once. The chain employs TRBV11-2 and TRBJ2-1; D uncertain. The CDR3 has 13 residues. V was trimmed by 7 bases and J by 8 bases, leaving 15 bases between them. Per the germline V gene, CDR1 is SGHAT and CDR2 is FQNNGV. The CDR3 sequence: CASKVWYGYEQFF. CDR3 DNA sequence: TGTGCCAGCAAAGTTTGGTACGGGTATGAGCAGTTCTTC.

This clonotype was recorded a few times. The chain links TRBV9 to TRBJ2-1; 11 bases are shared with TRBD2. The CDR3 is 16 amino acids. The ends lost 0 bases at V and 8 bases at J; junction bases unmatched: 7. Germline V gives CDR1 SGDLS, CDR2 YYNGEE. The CDR3 spells CASSVEDSGGAHEQFF. The CDR3 nucleotides are TGTGCCAGCAGCGTAGAGGATAGCGGGGGGGCGCATGAGCAGTTCTTC.

The sample holds a few counts of this clonotype. CDR3 sequence reads: CASRPGRWAEAFF. Here the CDR3 DNA reads TGTGCCAGCAGGCCCGGGAGGTGGGCTGAAGCTTTCTTT. The chain joins TRBV12-3 or TRBV12-4 to TRBJ1-1, with D unclear. With 6 bases removed from V and 6 bases from J, the gap between germline ends came to 14 bases. The CDR3 is made up of 13 amino acids.

This clonotype was seen a handful of times. The chain combines TRBV4-3 with TRBJ1-5; no firm D call. V lost 0 bases, J lost 2 bases, and 8 bases lay in between. The CDR3 length is 15 residues. In germline, CDR1 is LGHNA, CDR2 YSLEER. CDR3 loop: CASSQDKAGNQPQHF. CDR3 bases: TGCGCCAGCAGCCAAGATAAGGCGGGCAATCAGCCCCAGCATTTT.

This clonotype was found a few times. This chain connects TRBV7-2 to TRBJ1-2; D is possibly TRBD1 (6 bases). The CDR3 loop spans 15 amino acids. From germline, CDR1 is SGHTA and CDR2 FQGNSA. V gave up 5 bases and J gave up 8 bases, with 21 bases separating them. CDR3 protein: CASSPYSSGARGYTF. The CDR3 region has the DNA TGTGCCAGCAGCCCATACTCCTCGGGGGCGCGAGGCTACACCTTC.

This clonotype was found a few times. The CDR3 bases are TGTGCCACCCGCGGAAGCGTTGAGCAGTTCTTC. It translates to CATRGSVEQFF. This chain connects TRBV19 to TRBJ2-1; the D is unclear. CDR3 length: 11 amino acids. V was pared by 10 bases and J by 9 bases, with 13 bases between. Germline lookup yields CDR1 LNHDA and CDR2 SQIVND (reference sequence).

The chain joins TRBV20-1 to TRBJ2-3; D may be TRBD1 or TRBD2 (5 bases each). Germline V gene lookup returns CDR1 DFQATT and CDR2 SNEGSKA (reference sequence). This CDR3 spans 14 amino acids. Deletions cut 5 bases from V and 1 base from J, with 13 bases between. The CDR3 DNA reads as TGCAGTGCTCCTCCCGGGGCGGGCACAGATACGCAGTATTTT. This translates into CSAPPGAGTDTQYF.

V and J are TRBV14 and TRBJ2-5; 8 nucleotides line up with TRBD2. J was trimmed by 3 bases and V by 2 bases; bases with no gene match: 2. There are 14 residues in the CDR3. Germline V gene data show CDR1 as SGHDN and CDR2 as FVKESK. The CDR3 protein is CASSQKLAEETQYF. As DNA, the CDR3 is TGTGCCAGCAGCCAAAAACTAGCGGAAGAGACCCAGTACTTC. Based on the CDR3 plus reference TRBV14 and TRBJ2-5, the full variable domain is EAGVTQFPSHSVIEKGQTVTLRCDPISGHDNLYWYRRVMGKEIKFLLHFVKESKQDESGMPNNRFLAERTGGTYSTLKVQPAELEDSGVYFCASSQKLAEETQYFGPGTRLLVL.

This clonotype was seen only a few times. The chain combines TRBV10-3 with TRBJ2-7, with 13 nucleotides matching TRBD2. This CDR3 has 16 amino acids. Germline V lookup: CDR1 ENHRY, CDR2 SYGVKD. V dropped 4 bases and J dropped 5; count of bases not matched to a gene: 8. The CDR3 here is CAISGAGTSGNNEQYF. The CDR3 DNA follows: TGTGCCATCAGTGGCGCCGGGACTAGCGGGAACAACGAGCAGTACTTC.

This clonotype was detected only a few times. V is TRBV5-1 and J is TRBJ1-2; TRBD1 aligns across 9 bases. The CDR3 runs 14 residues. The germline gives CDR1 SGHRS, CDR2 YFSETQ. V lost 4 bases to trimming and J lost 1 base; unmatched junction nucleotides: 2. DNA for the CDR3: TGCGCCAGCAGCCGGACAGGGGATAACTATGGCTACACCTTC. It specifies CASSRTGDNYGYTF. Full variable domain (outside the CDR3, taken from reference TRBV5-1 and TRBJ1-2): KAGVTQTPRYLIKTRGQQVTLSCSPISGHRSVSWYQQTPGQGLQFLFEYFSETQRNKGNFPGRFSGRQFSNSRSEMNVSTLELGDSALYLCASSRTGDNYGYTFGSGTRLTVV.

This clonotype was counted only a few times. The chain uses TRBV20-1 and TRBJ2-1; D possibly corresponds to TRBD2 (6 bases). The germline gives CDR1 DFQATT, CDR2 SNEGSKA (reference sequence). The CDR3 has 15 residues. DNA for the CDR3: TGCAGCCCCCTTCCCGGGAGTGCCCCTTACAATGAGCAGTTCTTC. Its protein is CSPLPGSAPYNEQFF.

This clonotype has a handful of counts. The chain joins TRBV18 to TRBJ1-5; no clear D. Germline CDR1 and CDR2: KGHSH and LQKENI. The CDR3 runs 13 residues. The germline V and J ends were trimmed by 2 bases and 4 bases, with 6 bases remaining between them. The CDR3 region has the DNA TGTGCCAGCTCACCAAGAGAGAATCAGCCCCAGCATTTT. Translation: CASSPRENQPQHF.

This clonotype was counted between two and nine times. The rearrangement uses TRBV5-1 and TRBJ1-2; D remains unclear. This CDR3 is built from 14 residues. The germline V gene has CDR1 SGHRS and CDR2 YFSETQ. The ends were cut back, 0 bases at V and 8 bases at J, with 14 bases in the middle. For the CDR3, the DNA is TGCGCCAGCAGCTTGGTGGCCGGAGGAAAGGGCTACACCTTC. Translation gives CASSLVAGGKGYTF.

This clonotype has just a few counts. The DNA for the CDR3 is TGTGCCACCAGTGACCGGGACAGGGGTTTCGATCGCAATCAGCCCCAGCATTTT. This gives the protein CATSDRDRGFDRNQPQHF. V is TRBV24-1 and J is TRBJ1-5; 10 bases line up with TRBD1. The J segment lost 2 bases and the V segment lost 4 bases, leaving 10 bases of the junction unmatched. The germline CDR1 and CDR2 sequences are KGHDR and SFDVKD. CDR3 length: 18 residues.

The chain employs TRBV6-1 and TRBJ1-2; D is uncertain. The CDR3 runs to 13 residues. V lost 8 bases and J 5 bases, leaving 15 bases between the germline ends. The germline gives CDR1 MNHNS, CDR2 SASEGT. The CDR3 DNA reads TGTGCCAGCGTGCTCGTTGAGGGATATGGCTACACCTTC. Translation gives CASVLVEGYGYTF.

This clonotype appeared many times. The chain combines TRBV15 with TRBJ1-5; possibly TRBD1 for D (6 bases). Deletions cut 4 bases from V and 7 bases from J, with 17 bases between. This CDR3 contains 15 residues. CDR1 is LNHNV, CDR2 YYDKDF, per germline (reference sequence). CDR3 amino acids: CATSKEQGLGQPQHF. The CDR3 DNA reads TGTGCCACCAGCAAGGAACAGGGTCTCGGGCAGCCCCAGCATTTT.

The chain links TRBV7-3 to TRBJ1-2, with D unclear. Germline lookup yields CDR1 SGHTA and CDR2 FQGTGA. CDR3 size: 15 residues. V was clipped by 4 bases and J by 0 bases, with 12 bases between them. This chain's CDR3 is CASSSGVTSNYGYTF. CDR3 nucleotides: TGTGCCAGCAGCTCCGGGGTCACTTCTAACTATGGCTACACCTTC. The full variable domain, completed using reference TRBV7-3 and TRBJ1-2, is GAGVSQTPSNKVTEKGKYVELRCDPISGHTALYWYRQSLGQGPEFLIYFQGTGAADDSGLPNDRFFAVRPEGSVSTLKIQRTERGDSAVYLCASSSGVTSNYGYTFGSGTRLTVV.

This clonotype was recorded a few times. The CDR3 protein is CASNPMWGAISYGYTF. CDR3 nucleotide sequence: TGTGCCAGCAACCCGATGTGGGGTGCAATAAGCTATGGCTACACCTTC. The V and J genes are TRBV7-2 and TRBJ1-2; D is undetermined. This CDR3 has 16 amino acids. Trimming stripped 7 bases from V and 4 bases from J, with 22 bases between. CDR1 and CDR2 from the germline V gene are SGHTA and FQGNSA.

V gene TRBV25-1 combines with J gene TRBJ2-1; D unresolved. CDR1 and CDR2 from the germline V gene are MGHDK and SYGVNS. V was clipped by 2 bases and J by 15 bases, with 11 bases between them. This CDR3 comprises 11 residues. The CDR3 sequence: CASSEGSRSFF. CDR3 DNA: TGTGCCAGCAGTGAAGGTAGCCGATCGTTCTTC.

This clonotype was seen many times. Relative to the germline gene, one junction end is altered; a read error may explain this. This rearrangement joins TRBV5-5 to TRBJ1-2; possible D gene TRBD1, 6 bases. This CDR3 contains 12 residues. The germline V gene has CDR1 SGHKS and CDR2 YYEKEE (reference sequence). This CDR3 reads CASSHLQGPLAF. CDR3 nucleotide sequence: TGTGCCAGCAGCCATCTACAGGGCCCGCTCGCCTTC.

The chain combines TRBV7-9 with TRBJ1-5; 9 positions agree with TRBD1. Germline CDR1 SEHNR, CDR2 FQNEAQ (reference sequence). V lost 4 bases and J lost 3; bases outside the gene matches: 4. This CDR3 is built from 15 residues. In DNA, the CDR3 is TGTGCCAGCAGCTCGGACAGGGGATTCAATCAGCCCCAGCATTTT. Its translation: CASSSDRGFNQPQHF.

V gene TRBV7-3 combines with J gene TRBJ2-1, with D perhaps TRBD2 (5 bases). Germline CDR1 SGHTA, CDR2 FQGTGA. The V and J ends lost 3 bases and 5 bases respectively, with 8 bases between them. This CDR3 is 13 amino acids long. CDR3 sequence: CASSFEGNNEQFF. CDR3 DNA sequence: TGTGCCAGCAGCTTTGAGGGTAACAATGAGCAGTTCTTC.